This T cell receptor beta chain was found in a study of blood T cells in healthy people across ages. A second PCR of 7 to 11 cycles used a sample-barcoded 5' primer and a J-beta primer mix. The authors tagged each cDNA molecule using a template-switch adaptor with 12 random nucleotides. TCRdb called the 5' RACE reads again in MiXCR, with one record for every CDR3 protein. This repertoire shows some 800,000 distinct CDR3 sequences, under 55% found once; its top ten account for under 20%. The extraction recovered at least 5.5 micrograms of total RNA per sample. This CDR3 comprises 19 residues. Germline V lookup: CDR1 SGHTA, CDR2 FQGNSA. V shed 5 bases, J shed 0 bases, and the junction held 14 bases outside the gene matches.

The source material was blood. The sequence derives from a man aged 55 to 70 in good health. V and J are TRBV7-2 and TRBJ2-3; TRBD2 aligns across 10 bases. CDR3 in amino acids: CASSRRVRSGGVSTDTQYF. The CDR3 nucleotides are TGTGCCAGCAGCCGGAGAGTCAGGAGCGGGGGGGTTAGCACAGATACGCAGTATTTT.